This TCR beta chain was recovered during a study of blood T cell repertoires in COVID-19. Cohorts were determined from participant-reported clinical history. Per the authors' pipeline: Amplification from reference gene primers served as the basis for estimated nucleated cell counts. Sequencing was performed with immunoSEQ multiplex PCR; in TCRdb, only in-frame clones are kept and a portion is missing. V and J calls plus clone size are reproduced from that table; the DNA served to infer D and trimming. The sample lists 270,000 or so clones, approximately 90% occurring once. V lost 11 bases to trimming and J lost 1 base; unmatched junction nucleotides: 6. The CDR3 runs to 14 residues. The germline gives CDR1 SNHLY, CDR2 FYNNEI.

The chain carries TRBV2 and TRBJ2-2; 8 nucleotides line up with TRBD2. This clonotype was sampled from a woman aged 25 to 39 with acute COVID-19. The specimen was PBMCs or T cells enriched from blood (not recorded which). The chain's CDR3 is CALVGRGNTGELFF. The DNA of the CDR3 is TGTGCCCTAGTCGGGAGGGGGAACACCGGGGAGCTGTTTTTT.